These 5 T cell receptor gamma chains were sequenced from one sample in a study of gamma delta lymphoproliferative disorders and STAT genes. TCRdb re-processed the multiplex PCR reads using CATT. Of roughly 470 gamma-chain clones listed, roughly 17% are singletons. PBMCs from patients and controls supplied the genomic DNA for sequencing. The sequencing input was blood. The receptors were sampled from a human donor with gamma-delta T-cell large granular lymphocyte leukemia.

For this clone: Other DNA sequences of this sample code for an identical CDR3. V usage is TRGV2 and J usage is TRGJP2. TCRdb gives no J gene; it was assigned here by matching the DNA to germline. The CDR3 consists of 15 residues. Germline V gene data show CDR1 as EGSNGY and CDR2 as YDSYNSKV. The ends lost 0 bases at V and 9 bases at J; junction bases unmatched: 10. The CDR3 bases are TGTGCCACCTGGGACGGGCGCAAAGCATATTGGATCAAGACGTTT. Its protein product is CATWDGRKAYWIKTF.

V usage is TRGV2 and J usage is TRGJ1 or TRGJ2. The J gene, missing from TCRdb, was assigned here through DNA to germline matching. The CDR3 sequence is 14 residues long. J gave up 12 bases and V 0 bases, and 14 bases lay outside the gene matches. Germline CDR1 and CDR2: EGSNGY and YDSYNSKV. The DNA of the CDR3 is TGTGCCACCTGGGACGGGCCAGGAGGAAAGGGGAAACTCTTT. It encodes CATWDGPGGKGKLF.

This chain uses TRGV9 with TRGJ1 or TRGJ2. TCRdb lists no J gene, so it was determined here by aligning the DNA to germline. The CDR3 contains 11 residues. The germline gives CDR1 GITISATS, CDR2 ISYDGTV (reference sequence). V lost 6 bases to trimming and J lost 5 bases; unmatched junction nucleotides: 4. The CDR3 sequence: CALWFHYKKLF. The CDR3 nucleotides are TGTGCCTTGTGGTTTCATTATAAGAAACTCTTT.

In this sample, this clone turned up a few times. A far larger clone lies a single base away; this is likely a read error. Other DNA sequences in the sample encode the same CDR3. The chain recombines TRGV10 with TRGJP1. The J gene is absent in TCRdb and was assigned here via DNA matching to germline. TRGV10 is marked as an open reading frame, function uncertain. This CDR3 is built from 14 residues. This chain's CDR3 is CAAWTLSTGWFKIF. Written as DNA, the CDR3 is TGTGCCGCGTGGACCCTATCCACTGGTTGGTTCAAGATATTT.

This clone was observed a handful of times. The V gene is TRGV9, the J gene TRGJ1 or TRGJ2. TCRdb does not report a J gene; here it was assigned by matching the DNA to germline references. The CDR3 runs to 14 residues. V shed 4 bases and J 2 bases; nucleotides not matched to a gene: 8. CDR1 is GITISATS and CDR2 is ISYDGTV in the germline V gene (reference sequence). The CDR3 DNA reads TGTGCCTTGTGGGAACCCTGGGATTATTATAAGAAACTCTTT. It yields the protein CALWEPWDYYKKLF.